These T cell receptor beta chains were read from a single sample in a study of blood T cell repertoires in COVID-19. Data came from immunoSEQ multiplex PCR; TCRdb stores just in-frame clones and leaves some out. The table has tens of thousands of clones, 85% to 90% seen once. Sequencing was performed on peripheral blood. These receptors all stem from a human donor with active COVID-19. The donor label of this sample is uncertain. Both conserved end residues are part of each CDR3. D genes are given only for firm matches. The size entry is marked missing in some rows and otherwise reads once, few, many or a size class.

clone_size	d_call	j_call	v_call	cdr3_length	cdr3_aa	cdr3_nt
-	TRBD1	TRBJ1-4	TRBV10-3	16	CAISPGQSATNEKLFF	TGTGCCATCAGCCCGGGACAGTCTGCAACTAATGAAAAACTGTTTTTT
-	-	TRBJ2-5	TRBV10-3	13	CAMARAALETQYF	TGTGCCATGGCGCGGGCCGCCCTGGAGACCCAGTACTTC
once	-	TRBJ2-2	TRBV4-2	16	CASSQDRSGWAGELFF	TGTGCCAGCAGCCAAGATCGGTCGGGGTGGGCCGGGGAGCTGTTTTTT
-	-	TRBJ2-7	TRBV28	15	CASRPSGTSAYEQYF	TGTGCCAGCAGACCTTCGGGGACAAGTGCCTACGAGCAGTACTTC
-	-	TRBJ2-7	TRBV3-1/TRBV3-2	13	CASSRPGSYEQYF	TGTGCCAGCAGCCGCCCCGGTTCCTACGAGCAGTACTTC
-	TRBD1	TRBJ1-2	TRBV9	14	CASSPQGASYGYTF	TGTGCCAGCAGCCCACAGGGGGCGAGCTATGGCTACACCTTC
-	-	TRBJ2-1	TRBV4-1	13	CASSLVGSNEQFF	TGCGCCAGCAGCCTTGTAGGGAGCAATGAGCAGTTCTTC
-	TRBD1	TRBJ2-3	TRBV3-1/TRBV3-2	15	CASSMDRERPDTQYF	TGTGCCAGCAGCATGGACAGGGAAAGGCCAGATACGCAGTATTTT
-	TRBD1	TRBJ1-2	TRBV7-9	16	CASSSSGTGGNYGYTF	TGTGCCAGCAGCTCCTCCGGGACAGGGGGCAACTATGGCTACACCTTC
-	TRBD1	TRBJ1-2	TRBV6-5	14	CASSRGDSSNGYTF	TGTGCCAGCAGTCGCGGGGACAGCTCGAATGGCTACACCTTC
-	TRBD2	TRBJ2-7	TRBV6-5	15	CASSRRLAETYEQYF	TGTGCCAGCAGTCGCCGACTAGCGGAAACCTACGAGCAGTACTTC
-	-	TRBJ2-7	TRBV7-9	11	CASSFSGEQYF	TGTGCCAGCAGCTTCTCGGGTGAGCAGTACTTC
once	-	TRBJ2-3	TRBV6-4	14	CASSAYVSTDTQYF	TGTGCCAGCAGCGCCTATGTGAGCACAGATACGCAGTATTTT
-	TRBD1	TRBJ1-4	TRBV7-8	14	CASSQGVSREKLFF	TGTGCCAGCAGCCAGGGGGTGTCGAGGGAAAAACTGTTTTTT
-	TRBD1	TRBJ2-1	TRBV7-3	16	CASSSLDRGNYNEQFF	TGTGCCAGCAGCTCACTGGACAGGGGGAACTACAATGAGCAGTTCTTC
-	-	TRBJ1-6	TRBV18	15	CASSINRVVNSPLHF	TGTGCCAGCTCAATTAACAGGGTCGTCAATTCACCCCTCCACTTT
-	-	TRBJ2-1	TRBV4-2	15	CASSPRSGSYNEQFF	TGTGCCAGCAGCCCAAGATCAGGTTCCTACAATGAGCAGTTCTTC
-	-	TRBJ2-2	TRBV3-1/TRBV3-2	16	CASSQTSWQVPGELFF	TGTGCCAGCAGCCAAACTAGCTGGCAAGTCCCCGGGGAGCTGTTTTTT
-	-	TRBJ1-2	TRBV3-1/TRBV3-2	13	CASSLVGDSGYTF	TGTGCCAGCAGCCTCGTCGGTGACAGCGGCTACACCTTC
-	-	TRBJ1-4	TRBV30	13	CAWNEAWNEKLFF	TGTGCCTGGAATGAAGCCTGGAATGAAAAACTGTTTTTT
-	-	TRBJ1-4	TRBV5-1	14	CASSLGGQPEKLFF	TGCGCCAGCAGCTTGGGGGGGCAGCCGGAAAAACTGTTTTTT
-	-	TRBJ1-4	TRBV6-9	16	CASSYLGRQANEKLFF	TGTGCCAGCAGTTATTTAGGGCGACAGGCTAATGAAAAACTGTTTTTT
-	TRBD1	TRBJ2-7	TRBV6-5	14	CASSRGTGSYEQYF	TGTGCCAGCTCCCGGGGGACAGGCTCCTACGAGCAGTACTTC
-	-	TRBJ1-1	TRBV9	14	CASSVGSRNTEAFF	TGTGCCAGCAGCGTGGGCAGCCGGAACACTGAAGCTTTCTTT
few	-	TRBJ2-7	TRBV20-1	12	CSASSGGYEQYF	TGCAGTGCTAGTAGCGGCGGCTACGAGCAGTACTTC
-	-	TRBJ2-5	TRBV18	14	CASSPMGPQETQYF	TGTGCCAGCTCACCAATGGGCCCCCAAGAGACCCAGTACTTC
-	TRBD1	TRBJ2-7	TRBV6-5	15	CASSFHRTGGYEQYF	TGTGCCAGCAGTTTTCACCGGACAGGGGGCTACGAGCAGTACTTC
-	TRBD1	TRBJ1-1	TRBV11-2	14	CASSSYRGNTEAFF	TGTGCCAGCAGCTCGTACAGGGGGAACACTGAAGCTTTCTTT
-	-	TRBJ1-1	TRBV2	13	CASNTAPNTEAFF	TGTGCCAGCAACACAGCTCCTAACACTGAAGCTTTCTTT
-	TRBD1	TRBJ1-2	TRBV28	14	CASTSPGQGASYTF	TGTGCCAGCACTTCCCCGGGACAGGGGGCCAGCTACACCTTC
-	TRBD2	TRBJ2-1	TRBV5-4	15	CASSSGGSGRVGQFF	TGTGCCAGCAGCTCCGGGGGGAGCGGGAGGGTTGGGCAGTTCTTC
-	TRBD2	TRBJ2-7	TRBV3-1/TRBV3-2	13	CASSLSGYYEQYF	TGTGCCAGCAGCCTTAGCGGGTATTACGAGCAGTACTTC
-	TRBD1	TRBJ1-2	TRBV11-3	14	CASSLGQGVRGYTF	TGTGCCAGCAGCTTAGGACAGGGGGTACGCGGCTACACCTTC
-	TRBD2	TRBJ2-7	TRBV5-1	16	CASSLGGAGGFNEQYF	TGCGCCAGCAGCTTGGGTGGGGCGGGAGGATTTAACGAGCAGTACTTC
-	-	TRBJ2-1	TRBV11-2	14	CASSLVTSYNEQFF	TGTGCCAGCAGCTTAGTAACGAGCTACAATGAGCAGTTCTTC